These T cell receptor beta chains were read from a single sample in a study of blood T cell repertoires in COVID-19. Clones were read by immunoSEQ multiplex PCR, and TCRdb kept only the in-frame ones, dropping some. The sample contains fewer than 200,000 clones, roughly 79% of which appear only once. Sequences were obtained from peripheral blood. The receptors derive from a woman in her sixties or seventies with acute or convalescent COVID-19. Each CDR3 is given with its conserved first and last residue. A D gene is named only where the DNA matches it firmly. Clone size is stated in some rows and not others, as once, few, many or a class when expanded.

v_call	cdr3_length	clone_size	d_call	j_call	cdr3_nt	cdr3_aa
TRBV27	17	.	TRBD1	TRBJ2-7	TGTGCCAGCAGTACCCCTCCGATAGGACAGGGTTTTTACGAGCAGTACTTC	CASSTPPIGQGFYEQYF
TRBV5-1	16	few	.	TRBJ2-1	TGCGCCAGCAGCTCGACGGACGGGAGCTCCTACAATGAGCAGTTCTTC	CASSSTDGSSYNEQFF
TRBV11-1	16	.	.	TRBJ1-2	TGTGCCAGCAGCCCAGGAAGTCGACCGTACATGTATGGCTACACCTTC	CASSPGSRPYMYGYTF
TRBV5-1	12	.	TRBD1	TRBJ2-7	TGCGCCAGCAGAATAGGGGGCTCCGAGCAGTACTTC	CASRIGGSEQYF
TRBV3-1/TRBV3-2	16	.	.	TRBJ1-2	TGTGCCAGCAGCCAAGTTACTGACCAGGGGAACTATGGCTACACCTTC	CASSQVTDQGNYGYTF
TRBV9	14	few	TRBD1	TRBJ2-7	TGTGCCAGCAGCCCGTATACAGGGGCCCACGAGCAGTACTTC	CASSPYTGAHEQYF
TRBV27	17	.	TRBD1	TRBJ1-2	TGTGCCAGCAGCCATTTGGATCCGGGACAGGGACGCTATGGCTACACCTTC	CASSHLDPGQGRYGYTF
TRBV30	13	.	.	TRBJ2-2	TGTGCCTCGACACGATCGAACACCGGGGAGCTGTTTTTT	CASTRSNTGELFF
TRBV21-1	19	.	.	TRBJ2-7	TGTGCCAGCAGCAAAGCGCTGATACTAGCGGGAGAAATACACTACGAGCAGTACTTC	CASSKALILAGEIHYEQYF
TRBV10-3	14	.	.	TRBJ1-5	TGTGCCATCAGTGAACGGACAGATAATCAGCCCCAGCATTTT	CAISERTDNQPQHF
TRBV29-1	12	.	.	TRBJ1-2	TGCAGCGTGGGGGTATCAGGGGACGGCTACACCTTC	CSVGVSGDGYTF
TRBV19	13	.	.	TRBJ2-3	TGTGCCAGTAGTGGACAGTCCACAGATACGCAGTATTTT	CASSGQSTDTQYF
TRBV6-5	13	.	.	TRBJ1-1	TGTGCCAGCAGGGACACAACGAACACTGAAGCTTTCTTT	CASRDTTNTEAFF
TRBV5-1	14	.	TRBD1	TRBJ1-2	TGCGCCAGCAGCTTCGGAGACAGGGAAAGTGGCTACACCTTC	CASSFGDRESGYTF
TRBV18	13	.	.	TRBJ1-4	TGTGCCAGCTCATCGTCCCTTGATGAAAAACTGTTTTTT	CASSSSLDEKLFF
TRBV15	16	.	TRBD2	TRBJ2-2	TGTGCCACCAGCAGAGATCTGGCGGGAGCCACCGGGGAGCTGTTTTTT	CATSRDLAGATGELFF
TRBV6-6	12	.	.	TRBJ1-5	TGTGCCAGCAGCAATAGCAATCAGCCCCAGCATTTT	CASSNSNQPQHF
TRBV3-1/TRBV3-2	16	.	TRBD2	TRBJ2-1	TGTGCCAGCAGCCCGAGAACTAGCGGGTCTTACAATGAGCAGTTCTTC	CASSPRTSGSYNEQFF
TRBV5-1	13	.	.	TRBJ1-1	TGCGCCAGCAGCTTGGGTACATCCACTGAAGCTTTCTTT	CASSLGTSTEAFF
TRBV12-3/TRBV12-4	13	.	.	TRBJ1-3	TGTGCCAGCAGCCGGTTCTCTGGAAACACCATATATTTT	CASSRFSGNTIYF
TRBV15	16	.	.	TRBJ2-3	TGTGCCACCAGCAGAGATCTGGGAACCGCCGCGGGTACGCAGTATTTT	CATSRDLGTAAGTQYF
TRBV6-2/TRBV6-3	15	.	.	TRBJ1-1	TGTGCCAGCAGTTATGGTGGAGTGGAATTCACTGAAGCTTTCTTT	CASSYGGVEFTEAFF
TRBV2	14	.	.	TRBJ2-7	TGTGCCTCCAGCCAGGGGCGCGAAGCCTACGAGCAGTACTTC	CASSQGREAYEQYF
TRBV13	16	.	TRBD2	TRBJ2-7	TGTGCCAGCAGCTTCTGGGGTCGGGAGGGCTTCTACGAGCAGTACTTC	CASSFWGREGFYEQYF
TRBV3-1/TRBV3-2	16	once	.	TRBJ2-5	TGTGCCAGCAGCCAAGATAGGCGAGGGGGACGAGAGACCCAGTACTTC	CASSQDRRGGRETQYF
TRBV11-2	15	.	.	TRBJ2-3	TGTGCCAGCAGCTTAGTCGGGAGTACTTTAGATACGCAGTATTTT	CASSLVGSTLDTQYF
TRBV5-1	13	.	.	TRBJ2-1	TGCGCCAGCAGCTTGGATTCAAACAATGAGCAGTTCTTC	CASSLDSNNEQFF
TRBV9	14	.	TRBD1	TRBJ1-1	TGTGCCAGCAGCCTCAGGGGGCAAGGAACTGAAGCTTTCTTT	CASSLRGQGTEAFF
TRBV7-9	16	few	.	TRBJ2-1	TGTGCCAGCAGCGGGTTCGAGGGTCGTTCCTACAATGAGCAGTTCTTC	CASSGFEGRSYNEQFF
TRBV12-3/TRBV12-4	13	.	.	TRBJ1-2	TGTGCCAGCAGTACAGGGACGCACTATGGCTACACCTTC	CASSTGTHYGYTF
TRBV3-1/TRBV3-2	19	.	.	TRBJ1-1	TGTGCCAGCAGCCAAGATTCGCGGCGGACTATCAATTTGAACACTGAAGCTTTCTTT	CASSQDSRRTINLNTEAFF
TRBV25-1	17	few	TRBD2	TRBJ2-5	TGTGCCAGCATAGACCAGGGACTAGCGGGAGTGGAAGAGACCCAGTACTTC	CASIDQGLAGVEETQYF
TRBV5-4	13	.	TRBD1	TRBJ2-5	TGTGCCAGCAGCTTGAGGGGGCTAGAGACCCAGTACTTC	CASSLRGLETQYF
TRBV7-6	15	.	TRBD2	TRBJ2-3	TGTGCCAGCAGCTTAAGCGGGAGAAGCACAGATACGCAGTATTTT	CASSLSGRSTDTQYF
TRBV19	13	many	TRBD1	TRBJ2-1	TGTGCCAGTAGCCAACAGGGGTACGATGAGCAGTTCTTC	CASSQQGYDEQFF
TRBV3-1/TRBV3-2	15	few	TRBD1	TRBJ1-2	TGTGCCAGCAGTCCCCCGGGACAGGGCGTCTATGGCTACACCTTC	CASSPPGQGVYGYTF
TRBV5-1	17	.	TRBD2	TRBJ2-3	TGCGCCAGCAGCTTGGTCGCGGGACTAGCGAGCACAGATACGCAGTATTTT	CASSLVAGLASTDTQYF
TRBV7-2	14	few	.	TRBJ2-1	TGTGCCAGCAGCTTAGTGGGGGGAGACAATGAGCAGTTCTTC	CASSLVGGDNEQFF
TRBV30	13	.	.	TRBJ1-2	TGTGCCGGACATGGGGCAGCTAACTATGGCTACACCTTC	CAGHGAANYGYTF
TRBV18	15	.	TRBD1	TRBJ1-6	TGTGCCAGCTCACGAGGACAGGGGCTTGGTTCACCCCTCCACTTT	CASSRGQGLGSPLHF
TRBV6-2/TRBV6-3	15	.	TRBD2	TRBJ2-7	TGTGCCAGCAGTTTATTGTCTAGCGGCTCCTACGAGCAGTACTTC	CASSLLSSGSYEQYF
TRBV24-1	11	.	TRBD1	TRBJ1-1	TGTGCCACCAGCCAGGGGGGTGAAGCTTTCTTT	CATSQGGEAFF
TRBV12-3/TRBV12-4	13	few	TRBD1	TRBJ2-1	TGTGCCAGCACCCTTGGACAGGGTTTGGGGGAGTTCTTC	CASTLGQGLGEFF
TRBV29-1	12	.	.	TRBJ2-5	TGCAGCGTTGAATTAGATTATGAGACCCAGTACTTC	CSVELDYETQYF
TRBV3-1/TRBV3-2	14	.	.	TRBJ2-2	TGTGCCAGCAGCCAAAACAGGGAAACCGGGGAGCTGTTTTTT	CASSQNRETGELFF
TRBV6-5	13	.	.	TRBJ1-1	TGTGCCAGCAGTTACTCGATCAGGGCTGAAGCTTTCTTT	CASSYSIRAEAFF
TRBV7-2	17	.	TRBD2	TRBJ2-3	TGTGCCAGCAGCTTAGCGGGTCTAGCGGGAAGCACAGATACGCAGTATTTT	CASSLAGLAGSTDTQYF
TRBV4-2	13	.	.	TRBJ2-7	TGTGCCAGCAGCCCTCCCGGAGTTTCCGAGCAGTACTTC	CASSPPGVSEQYF
TRBV27	15	.	TRBD1	TRBJ1-5	TGTGCCAGCAGTTCAGGGACAGGGGGATTTCAGCCCCAGCATTTT	CASSSGTGGFQPQHF
TRBV19	14	.	TRBD2	TRBJ2-1	TGTGCCAGTAGGTCAGTAGCGGGGGGCAATGAGCAGTTCTTC	CASRSVAGGNEQFF
TRBV30	14	.	.	TRBJ2-2	TGCGCCAAACAGGGAGAAGGGGCGACCGGGGAGCTGTTTTTT	CAKQGEGATGELFF